This T cell receptor beta chain is drawn from a study of OX40 agonist ivuxolimab in advanced cancers. Exclusion applied to patients with autoimmune disease history or systemic immunosuppression. Germline CDR1 is MNHEY and CDR2 is SVGAGI. This CDR3 has 13 amino acids. V was pared by 5 bases and J by 10 bases, with 15 bases between. Measured with immunoSEQ multiplex PCR; TCRdb has only the in-frame clones, and not every one. In the table there are approximately 160,000 clones, roughly 94% of which are singletons. Here the sequenced sample was CD4+ or CD8+ T cells sorted from blood, taken in a trial of the OX40 agonist ivuxolimab. J is TRBJ1-5 and V is TRBV6-5, with D unresolved. This clonotype was obtained from an adult with an advanced solid tumor such as melanoma, head and neck, liver or kidney cancer. CDR3 nucleotides: TGTGCCAGCAGTCAACTCCCGACGCAACCCCAGCATTTT. It is translated as CASSQLPTQPQHF.